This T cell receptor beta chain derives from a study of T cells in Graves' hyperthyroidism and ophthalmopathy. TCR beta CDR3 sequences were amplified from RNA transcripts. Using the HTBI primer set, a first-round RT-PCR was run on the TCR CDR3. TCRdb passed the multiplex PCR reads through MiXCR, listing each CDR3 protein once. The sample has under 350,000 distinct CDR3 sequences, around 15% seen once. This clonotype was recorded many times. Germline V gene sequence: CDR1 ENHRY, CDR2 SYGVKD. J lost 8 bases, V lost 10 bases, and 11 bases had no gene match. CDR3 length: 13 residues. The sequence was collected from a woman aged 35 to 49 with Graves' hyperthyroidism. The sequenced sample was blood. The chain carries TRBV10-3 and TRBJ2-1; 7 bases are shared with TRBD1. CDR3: CATKDRLPDEQFF. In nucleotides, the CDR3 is TGTGCCACCAAGGACAGGCTCCCCGATGAGCAGTTCTTC.